The subject of this entry is one TCR beta chain. The trim removed 1 base at V and 5 bases at J, leaving 6 bases unmatched. The germline gives CDR1 SGHTA, CDR2 FQGTGA. This CDR3 region has 15 residues. The sample belongs to a study of blood T cell repertoires in COVID-19. At the level of the study: PBMCs, B-cell-depleted T cells, or T cells provided the cDNA or gDNA that made up the material.

Per the authors' pipeline: The assay estimated nucleated cells by amplifying reference gene primers. The protocol was immunoSEQ multiplex PCR, while the TCRdb copy is restricted to in-frame clones and leaves out a portion. V and J calls and clone size come straight from that table; D and trimming were deduced from the DNA. The sample yields fewer than 100,000 clones, more than 65% seen once. Sequencing was performed on peripheral blood. The chain links TRBV7-3 to TRBJ2-3, with TRBD2 matching over 7 bases. The sequence was collected from a man in his forties or fifties with acute or convalescent COVID-19. CDR3 bases: TGTGCCAGCAGCTTAATCGCGGGAGCTAGAGATACGCAGTATTTT. Translation gives CASSLIAGARDTQYF.